This paragraph covers one T cell receptor beta chain sequence. These data originate in a study of blood T cells in healthy people across ages. Whole-study context: Through template switching, about one barcoded beta molecule was captured per two T cells, as measured in model experiments.

This CDR3 is built from 15 residues. Germline CDR1 MNHNS, CDR2 SASEGT. Trimming removed 5 bases from V and 6 bases from J; junction bases left unmatched: 8. Then a second PCR, running about 6 to 12 cycles, was carried out with a sample-barcoded 5' primer and a J-beta primer mix. TCRdb fed the 5' RACE reads into MiXCR, producing one record per CDR3 protein. The sample consists of approximately 1.5 million distinct CDR3 sequences, about 35% of them appearing once. Sequencing was carried out using blood. The receptor comes from a woman aged 30 to 39 in good health. This chain joins TRBV6-1 and TRBJ2-7; 12 nucleotides align to TRBD2. The CDR3 is CASSWTSGTRSEQYF. The CDR3 nucleotides are TGTGCCAGCAGTTGGACTAGCGGGACACGAAGCGAGCAGTACTTC.